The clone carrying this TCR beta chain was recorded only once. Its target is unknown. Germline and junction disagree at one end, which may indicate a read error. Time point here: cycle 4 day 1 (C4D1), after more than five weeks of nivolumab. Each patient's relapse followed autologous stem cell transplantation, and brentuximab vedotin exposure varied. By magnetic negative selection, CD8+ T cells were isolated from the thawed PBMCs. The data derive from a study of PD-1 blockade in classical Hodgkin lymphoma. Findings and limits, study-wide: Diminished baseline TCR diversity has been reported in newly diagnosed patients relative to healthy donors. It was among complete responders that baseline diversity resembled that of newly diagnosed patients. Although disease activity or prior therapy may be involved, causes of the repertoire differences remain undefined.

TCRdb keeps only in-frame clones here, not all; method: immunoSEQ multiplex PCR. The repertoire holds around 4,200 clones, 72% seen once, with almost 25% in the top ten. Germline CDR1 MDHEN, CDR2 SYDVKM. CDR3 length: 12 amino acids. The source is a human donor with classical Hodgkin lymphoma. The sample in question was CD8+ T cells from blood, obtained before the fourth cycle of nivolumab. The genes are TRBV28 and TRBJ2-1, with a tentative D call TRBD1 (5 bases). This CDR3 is CASSLTWTTTVF. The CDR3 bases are TGTGCCAGCAGCCTTACCTGGACAACTACGGTCTTC.